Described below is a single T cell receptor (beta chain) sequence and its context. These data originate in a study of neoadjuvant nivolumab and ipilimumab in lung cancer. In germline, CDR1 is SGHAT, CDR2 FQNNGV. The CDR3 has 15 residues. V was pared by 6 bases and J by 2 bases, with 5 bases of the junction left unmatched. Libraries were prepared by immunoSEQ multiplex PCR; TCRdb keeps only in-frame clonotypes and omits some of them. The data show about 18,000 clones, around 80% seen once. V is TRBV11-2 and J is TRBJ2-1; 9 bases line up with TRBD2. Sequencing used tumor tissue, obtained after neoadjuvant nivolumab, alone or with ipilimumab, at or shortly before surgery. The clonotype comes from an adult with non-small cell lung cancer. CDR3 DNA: TGTGCCAGCAGACATAGCGGGAGTGCCTACAATGAGCAGTTCTTC. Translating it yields CASRHSGSAYNEQFF. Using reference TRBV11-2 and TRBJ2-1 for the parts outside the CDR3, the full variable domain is EAGVAQSPRYKIIEKRQSVAFWCNPISGHATLYWYQQILGQGPKLLIQFQNNGVVDDSQLPKDRFSAERLKGVDSTLKIQPAKLEDSAVYLCASRHSGSAYNEQFFGPGTRLTVL.